The following is a T cell receptor (beta chain) sequence with its context. These data are taken from a study of blood T cell repertoires in COVID-19. Authors' analysis steps: For nucleated cells, counts were estimated from reference gene primer amplification. The protocol was immunoSEQ multiplex PCR, while the TCRdb copy is restricted to in-frame clones and leaves out a portion. V, J and clone size are taken as reported in that table, and D and trimming were inferred from the DNA itself. The profile shows roughly 68,000 clones, about 87% of them singletons. This CDR3 is 15 amino acids long. Germline V gene data show CDR1 as GTSNPN and CDR2 as SVGIG (reference sequence). V lost 4 bases, J lost 3 bases, and 5 bases stayed unmatched.

The TCR originated in a woman in her 70s with acute or convalescent COVID-19. The chain uses TRBV30 and TRBJ1-3, with TRBD1 matching 11 bases. The material sequenced was peripheral blood. The CDR3: CAWTMDRGLGNTIYF. The CDR3 DNA reads TGTGCCTGGACCATGGACAGGGGGCTTGGAAACACCATATATTTT. Full variable domain (outside the CDR3, taken from reference TRBV30 and TRBJ1-3): SQTIHQWPATLVQPVGSPLSLECTVEGTSNPNLYWYRQAAGRGLQLLFYSVGIGQISSEVPQNLSASRPQDRQFILSSKKLLLSDSGFYLCAWTMDRGLGNTIYFGEGSWLTVV.